This T cell receptor beta chain was identified during a study of identical twins. Findings and caveats of the study: Out-of-frame alpha sequences common to twins exhibited a surplus of low generation probability. Models underestimated TCR alpha sharing (out-of-frame) in monozygotic twins.

A few counts support this clonotype. The antigen remains undetermined. With template switching, a universal primer site was added, and the cDNA carried unique molecular identifiers. TCRdb re-called the 5' RACE reads with MiXCR, one entry per CDR3 protein. The sample lists hundreds of thousands of distinct CDR3 sequences, 6.5% to 9.5% seen once, with over 2% in the top ten. There are 14 residues in the CDR3. CDR1 and CDR2 (germline): ENHRY, SYGVKD. The germline V and J ends were trimmed by 4 bases and 2 bases, with 11 bases remaining between them. The sample was also linked to a second study, of yellow fever vaccine responses in identical twins. This second study says: Reportedly, the T cell response mounted by twins to vaccine seemed partly convergent, partly personalized.

The sequence came from a woman between 18 and 29 years old in good health. Sequences were obtained from memory (CD45RO+) T cells sorted from blood. The rearrangement uses TRBV10-3 and TRBJ1-2; no reliable D call. The CDR3 sequence is CAISAARGNYGYTF. CDR3 in DNA: TGTGCCATCAGTGCCGCCAGAGGGAACTATGGCTACACCTTC.